Below are 19 T cell receptor beta chains sequenced from a single sample in a study of shared clonotypes between healthy human individuals. The naive CD8 subset, CD45RO-negative cells positively selected for CCR7, excluded terminally differentiated effector memory CD45RA+ cells. Method: immunoSEQ multiplex PCR; TCRdb's copy keeps in-frame clones and lacks some. Seen here are about 2 million clones, around 96% observed once, and the top ten hold 0.9% to 1.5%. Material for sequencing was naive CD8+ T cells sorted from blood. These receptors came from a young man in good health.

This clone appeared a single time. The chain couples TRBV19 to TRBJ1-1; a weak D match, TRBD1 (5 bases). The CDR3 contains 15 residues. V was clipped by 0 bases and J by 5 bases, with 13 bases between them. CDR1 and CDR2 from the germline V gene are LNHDA and SQIVND (reference sequence). The CDR3 bases are TGTGCCAGTAGTATAGACCCGGGGGGTTGGACTGAAGCTTTCTTT. This encodes CASSIDPGGWTEAFF. The full variable domain, its missing parts supplied by reference TRBV19 and TRBJ1-1, is DGGITQSPKYLFRKEGQNVTLSCEQNLNHDAMYWYRQDPGQGLRLIYYSQIVNDFQKGDIAEGYSVSREKKESFPLTVTSAQKNPTAFYLCASSIDPGGWTEAFFGQGTRLTVV.

This rearrangement joins TRBV5-4 to TRBJ2-1, with TRBD1 matching 8 bases. The V gene end was trimmed by 3 bases and the J gene end by 3 bases; junction bases not matched to a gene: 8. The CDR3 totals 16 residues. CDR1 is SGHNT and CDR2 is YYREEE in the germline V gene (reference sequence). Here the CDR3 reads CASSSPTGVNYNEQFF. Here the CDR3 DNA reads TGTGCCAGCAGCTCTCCGACAGGGGTGAACTACAATGAGCAGTTCTTC.

The rearrangement joins TRBV4-3 to TRBJ2-7; D may be TRBD1 (6 bases). The CDR3 extends over 13 amino acids. Germline CDR1 LGHNA, CDR2 YSLEER. The V end lost 3 bases, the J end lost 2 bases, and 8 bases lay between the germline ends. CDR3 amino acids: CASSHDRTYEQYF. The DNA for the CDR3 is TGCGCCAGCAGCCATGACAGGACCTACGAGCAGTACTTC.

In nucleotides, the CDR3 is TGTGCCTCGACGGGGGGAGGCTACGAGCAGTACTTC. Protein sequence: CASTGGGYEQYF. The V gene is TRBV28, the J gene TRBJ2-7, with 7 bases matching TRBD2. The CDR3 extends over 12 amino acids. Germline loops: CDR1 MDHEN, CDR2 SYDVKM. After removal of 11 bases from V and 3 bases from J, the junction contained 7 bases not matched to a gene.

This clone was detected once. This rearrangement joins TRBV6-5 to TRBJ2-2; 7 bases fit TRBD1. Germline trimming cut 11 bases from V and 4 bases from J; bases unmatched to any gene: 4. Per germline, CDR1 MNHEY and CDR2 SVGAGI. The CDR3 contains 12 residues. CDR3 in amino acids: CAVGGGTGELFF. The CDR3 DNA follows: TGTGCCGTAGGGGGCGGCACCGGGGAGCTGTTTTTT.

This chain links TRBV7-2 with TRBJ2-1; a possible D gene is TRBD2 (5 bases). The CDR3 has 15 residues. With 5 bases removed from V and 8 bases from J, the gap between germline ends came to 19 bases. CDR1 is SGHTA and CDR2 is FQGNSA in the germline V gene. CDR3 nucleotide sequence: TGTGCCAGCAGCGCCTCTAGCCGGGTGTTCGATGAGCAGTTCTTC. This sequence encodes CASSASSRVFDEQFF.

V and J are TRBV19 and TRBJ1-1; no clear D gene. Germline CDR1 is LNHDA and CDR2 is SQIVND (reference sequence). CDR3 size: 13 residues. V dropped 7 bases and J dropped 7 bases, with 16 bases sitting between them. The CDR3 is CASTPSFSLEAFF. CDR3 DNA sequence: TGTGCCAGTACGCCATCTTTTTCTCTTGAAGCTTTCTTT. Together with reference TRBV19 and TRBJ1-1, the CDR3 gives the full variable domain: DGGITQSPKYLFRKEGQNVTLSCEQNLNHDAMYWYRQDPGQGLRLIYYSQIVNDFQKGDIAEGYSVSREKKESFPLTVTSAQKNPTAFYLCASTPSFSLEAFFGQGTRLTVV.

The CDR3 region is CASSLRISGDTGELFF. The CDR3, as DNA: TGCGCCAGCAGCTTGAGGATTTCAGGGGACACCGGGGAGCTGTTTTTT. The chain links TRBV5-1 to TRBJ2-2; possible D gene TRBD1, 6 bases. This CDR3 has 16 residues. CDR1 and CDR2 (germline): SGHRS, YFSETQ. Trimming cost V 1 base and J 3 bases, with 13 bases left between them. The full variable domain, completed using reference TRBV5-1 and TRBJ2-2, is KAGVTQTPRYLIKTRGQQVTLSCSPISGHRSVSWYQQTPGQGLQFLFEYFSETQRNKGNFPGRFSGRQFSNSRSEMNVSTLELGDSALYLCASSLRISGDTGELFFGEGSRLTVL.

This clone was detected a few times. The chain links TRBV5-6 to TRBJ2-7; 7 bases line up with TRBD1. CDR1 is SGHDT and CDR2 is YYEEEE in the germline V gene. This CDR3 comprises 14 residues. V lost 4 bases and J lost 2; bases outside the gene matches: 6. The CDR3, as DNA: TGTGCCAGCAGCAAGCTACAGGGGACCTACGAGCAGTACTTC. This translates into CASSKLQGTYEQYF.

The rearrangement joins TRBV2 to TRBJ2-7; 7 positions match TRBD1. The CDR3 spans 12 residues. The germline CDR1 and CDR2 sequences are SNHLY and FYNNEI. After removal of 11 bases from V and 0 bases from J, the junction contained 4 bases not matched to a gene. CDR3 residues: CAGTDISYEQYF. CDR3 sequence (DNA): TGTGCCGGGACAGACATCTCCTACGAGCAGTACTTC.

This sequence joins TRBV5-5 and TRBJ1-5; the match to TRBD1 covers 9 bases. The CDR3 sequence is 15 residues long. Losses at the gene ends were 5 bases for V and 4 bases for J; bases not matched to a gene: 7. The V gene's germline CDR1 is SGHKS and CDR2 YYEKEE (reference sequence). The CDR3 nucleotides read TGTGCCAGCAGTCTTACAGGGGGCCTGAATCAGCCCCAGCATTTT. Amino acids: CASSLTGGLNQPQHF.

This clone was recorded only once. The chain combines TRBV30 with TRBJ2-7; D perhaps matches TRBD2 (6 bases). The V end lost 0 bases, the J end lost 1 base, and 13 bases lay between the germline ends. CDR3 size: 15 residues. Germline CDR1 is GTSNPN and CDR2 is SVGIG (reference sequence). In nucleotides, the CDR3 is TGTGCCTGGAGTGTACTGGAGGGAAGGTCCTACGAGCAGTACTTC. It codes for CAWSVLEGRSYEQYF.

The chain recombines TRBV7-9 with TRBJ1-2, with TRBD1 matching 8 bases. Germline trimming cut 6 bases from V and 7 bases from J; bases unmatched to any gene: 7. The CDR3 covers 13 residues. Per the germline V gene, CDR1 is SEHNR and CDR2 is FQNEAQ (reference sequence). Here the CDR3 reads CASSSDRVGGYTF. The CDR3 bases are TGTGCCAGCAGTTCGGACAGGGTGGGTGGCTACACCTTC.

This chain joins TRBV6-1 and TRBJ2-7, with D possibly being TRBD1 or TRBD2 (5 bases each). CDR1 is MNHNS, CDR2 SASEGT, per germline. Trimming left V 3 bases short and J 0 bases short, with 12 bases between. The CDR3 is 15 amino acids. CDR3 nucleotide sequence: TGTGCCAGCAGTGAGGGGACGTTGAGCTCCTACGAGCAGTACTTC. Translation: CASSEGTLSSYEQYF.

The chain joins TRBV27 to TRBJ2-3; 8 bases align to TRBD2. Per the germline V gene, CDR1 is MNHEY and CDR2 is SMNVEV (reference sequence). Trimming removed 6 bases from V and 1 base from J; junction bases left unmatched: 3. The length of the CDR3 is 14 residues. The CDR3 protein is CASSPSGRTDTQYF. The CDR3 DNA follows: TGTGCCAGCAGCCCTAGCGGGCGCACAGATACGCAGTATTTT.

The chain uses TRBV6-5 and TRBJ1-1, with D possibly being TRBD1 (5 bases). CDR3 size: 15 residues. V lost 7 bases and J lost 3, with 18 bases in between. In germline, CDR1 is MNHEY, CDR2 SVGAGI. The CDR3 sequence is CASTLTQGLDTEAFF. As DNA, the CDR3 is TGTGCCAGCACCTTAACGCAGGGTTTGGACACTGAAGCTTTCTTT.

The chain employs TRBV4-1 and TRBJ2-5; D ambiguous. V lost 4 bases and J 0 bases, leaving 3 bases between the germline ends. CDR1 and CDR2 from the germline V gene are MGHRA and YSYEKL. The CDR3 totals 12 residues. The DNA of the CDR3 is TGCGCCAGCAGCCGGAACCAAGAGACCCAGTACTTC. Its protein is CASSRNQETQYF.

A remark on this clone: Other DNA sequences in this specimen translate into the identical CDR3. The V gene is TRBV15, the J gene TRBJ1-2, with 10 bases matching TRBD1. The V gene end was trimmed by 3 bases and the J gene end by 2 bases; junction bases not matched to a gene: 0. Germline V gives CDR1 LNHNV, CDR2 YYDKDF (reference sequence). This CDR3 comprises 14 residues. CDR3 sequence (DNA): TGTGCCACCAGCAGGGGACAGGGGAACTATGGCTACACCTTC. Its protein is CATSRGQGNYGYTF.

This rearrangement joins TRBV30 to TRBJ2-5, with 10 positions matching TRBD1. The CDR3 has 13 residues. Germline V gene data show CDR1 as GTSNPN and CDR2 as SVGIG (reference sequence). V shed 5 bases, J shed 5 bases, and the junction held 5 bases outside the gene matches. This chain's CDR3 is CAWPGQGKETQYF. In DNA, the CDR3 is TGTGCCTGGCCGGGACAGGGGAAGGAGACCCAGTACTTC.